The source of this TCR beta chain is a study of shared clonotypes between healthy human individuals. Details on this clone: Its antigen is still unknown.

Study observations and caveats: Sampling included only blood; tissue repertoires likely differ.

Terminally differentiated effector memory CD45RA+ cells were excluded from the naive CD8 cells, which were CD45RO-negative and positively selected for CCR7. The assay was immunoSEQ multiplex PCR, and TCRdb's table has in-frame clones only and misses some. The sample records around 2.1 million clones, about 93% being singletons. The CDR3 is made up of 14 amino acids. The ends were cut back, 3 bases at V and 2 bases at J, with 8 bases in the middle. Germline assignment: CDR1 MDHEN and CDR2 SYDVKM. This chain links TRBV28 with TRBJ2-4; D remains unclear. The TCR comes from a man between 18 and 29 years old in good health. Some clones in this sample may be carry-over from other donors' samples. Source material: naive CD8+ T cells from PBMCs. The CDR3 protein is CASSFRQSKNIQYF. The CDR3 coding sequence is TGTGCCAGCAGTTTCCGACAATCCAAAAACATTCAGTACTTC. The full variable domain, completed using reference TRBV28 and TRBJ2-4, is DVKVTQSSRYLVKRTGEKVFLECVQDMDHENMFWYRQDPGLGLRLIYFSYDVKMKEKGDIPEGYSVSREKKERFSLILESASTNQTSMYLCASSFRQSKNIQYFGAGTRLSVL.